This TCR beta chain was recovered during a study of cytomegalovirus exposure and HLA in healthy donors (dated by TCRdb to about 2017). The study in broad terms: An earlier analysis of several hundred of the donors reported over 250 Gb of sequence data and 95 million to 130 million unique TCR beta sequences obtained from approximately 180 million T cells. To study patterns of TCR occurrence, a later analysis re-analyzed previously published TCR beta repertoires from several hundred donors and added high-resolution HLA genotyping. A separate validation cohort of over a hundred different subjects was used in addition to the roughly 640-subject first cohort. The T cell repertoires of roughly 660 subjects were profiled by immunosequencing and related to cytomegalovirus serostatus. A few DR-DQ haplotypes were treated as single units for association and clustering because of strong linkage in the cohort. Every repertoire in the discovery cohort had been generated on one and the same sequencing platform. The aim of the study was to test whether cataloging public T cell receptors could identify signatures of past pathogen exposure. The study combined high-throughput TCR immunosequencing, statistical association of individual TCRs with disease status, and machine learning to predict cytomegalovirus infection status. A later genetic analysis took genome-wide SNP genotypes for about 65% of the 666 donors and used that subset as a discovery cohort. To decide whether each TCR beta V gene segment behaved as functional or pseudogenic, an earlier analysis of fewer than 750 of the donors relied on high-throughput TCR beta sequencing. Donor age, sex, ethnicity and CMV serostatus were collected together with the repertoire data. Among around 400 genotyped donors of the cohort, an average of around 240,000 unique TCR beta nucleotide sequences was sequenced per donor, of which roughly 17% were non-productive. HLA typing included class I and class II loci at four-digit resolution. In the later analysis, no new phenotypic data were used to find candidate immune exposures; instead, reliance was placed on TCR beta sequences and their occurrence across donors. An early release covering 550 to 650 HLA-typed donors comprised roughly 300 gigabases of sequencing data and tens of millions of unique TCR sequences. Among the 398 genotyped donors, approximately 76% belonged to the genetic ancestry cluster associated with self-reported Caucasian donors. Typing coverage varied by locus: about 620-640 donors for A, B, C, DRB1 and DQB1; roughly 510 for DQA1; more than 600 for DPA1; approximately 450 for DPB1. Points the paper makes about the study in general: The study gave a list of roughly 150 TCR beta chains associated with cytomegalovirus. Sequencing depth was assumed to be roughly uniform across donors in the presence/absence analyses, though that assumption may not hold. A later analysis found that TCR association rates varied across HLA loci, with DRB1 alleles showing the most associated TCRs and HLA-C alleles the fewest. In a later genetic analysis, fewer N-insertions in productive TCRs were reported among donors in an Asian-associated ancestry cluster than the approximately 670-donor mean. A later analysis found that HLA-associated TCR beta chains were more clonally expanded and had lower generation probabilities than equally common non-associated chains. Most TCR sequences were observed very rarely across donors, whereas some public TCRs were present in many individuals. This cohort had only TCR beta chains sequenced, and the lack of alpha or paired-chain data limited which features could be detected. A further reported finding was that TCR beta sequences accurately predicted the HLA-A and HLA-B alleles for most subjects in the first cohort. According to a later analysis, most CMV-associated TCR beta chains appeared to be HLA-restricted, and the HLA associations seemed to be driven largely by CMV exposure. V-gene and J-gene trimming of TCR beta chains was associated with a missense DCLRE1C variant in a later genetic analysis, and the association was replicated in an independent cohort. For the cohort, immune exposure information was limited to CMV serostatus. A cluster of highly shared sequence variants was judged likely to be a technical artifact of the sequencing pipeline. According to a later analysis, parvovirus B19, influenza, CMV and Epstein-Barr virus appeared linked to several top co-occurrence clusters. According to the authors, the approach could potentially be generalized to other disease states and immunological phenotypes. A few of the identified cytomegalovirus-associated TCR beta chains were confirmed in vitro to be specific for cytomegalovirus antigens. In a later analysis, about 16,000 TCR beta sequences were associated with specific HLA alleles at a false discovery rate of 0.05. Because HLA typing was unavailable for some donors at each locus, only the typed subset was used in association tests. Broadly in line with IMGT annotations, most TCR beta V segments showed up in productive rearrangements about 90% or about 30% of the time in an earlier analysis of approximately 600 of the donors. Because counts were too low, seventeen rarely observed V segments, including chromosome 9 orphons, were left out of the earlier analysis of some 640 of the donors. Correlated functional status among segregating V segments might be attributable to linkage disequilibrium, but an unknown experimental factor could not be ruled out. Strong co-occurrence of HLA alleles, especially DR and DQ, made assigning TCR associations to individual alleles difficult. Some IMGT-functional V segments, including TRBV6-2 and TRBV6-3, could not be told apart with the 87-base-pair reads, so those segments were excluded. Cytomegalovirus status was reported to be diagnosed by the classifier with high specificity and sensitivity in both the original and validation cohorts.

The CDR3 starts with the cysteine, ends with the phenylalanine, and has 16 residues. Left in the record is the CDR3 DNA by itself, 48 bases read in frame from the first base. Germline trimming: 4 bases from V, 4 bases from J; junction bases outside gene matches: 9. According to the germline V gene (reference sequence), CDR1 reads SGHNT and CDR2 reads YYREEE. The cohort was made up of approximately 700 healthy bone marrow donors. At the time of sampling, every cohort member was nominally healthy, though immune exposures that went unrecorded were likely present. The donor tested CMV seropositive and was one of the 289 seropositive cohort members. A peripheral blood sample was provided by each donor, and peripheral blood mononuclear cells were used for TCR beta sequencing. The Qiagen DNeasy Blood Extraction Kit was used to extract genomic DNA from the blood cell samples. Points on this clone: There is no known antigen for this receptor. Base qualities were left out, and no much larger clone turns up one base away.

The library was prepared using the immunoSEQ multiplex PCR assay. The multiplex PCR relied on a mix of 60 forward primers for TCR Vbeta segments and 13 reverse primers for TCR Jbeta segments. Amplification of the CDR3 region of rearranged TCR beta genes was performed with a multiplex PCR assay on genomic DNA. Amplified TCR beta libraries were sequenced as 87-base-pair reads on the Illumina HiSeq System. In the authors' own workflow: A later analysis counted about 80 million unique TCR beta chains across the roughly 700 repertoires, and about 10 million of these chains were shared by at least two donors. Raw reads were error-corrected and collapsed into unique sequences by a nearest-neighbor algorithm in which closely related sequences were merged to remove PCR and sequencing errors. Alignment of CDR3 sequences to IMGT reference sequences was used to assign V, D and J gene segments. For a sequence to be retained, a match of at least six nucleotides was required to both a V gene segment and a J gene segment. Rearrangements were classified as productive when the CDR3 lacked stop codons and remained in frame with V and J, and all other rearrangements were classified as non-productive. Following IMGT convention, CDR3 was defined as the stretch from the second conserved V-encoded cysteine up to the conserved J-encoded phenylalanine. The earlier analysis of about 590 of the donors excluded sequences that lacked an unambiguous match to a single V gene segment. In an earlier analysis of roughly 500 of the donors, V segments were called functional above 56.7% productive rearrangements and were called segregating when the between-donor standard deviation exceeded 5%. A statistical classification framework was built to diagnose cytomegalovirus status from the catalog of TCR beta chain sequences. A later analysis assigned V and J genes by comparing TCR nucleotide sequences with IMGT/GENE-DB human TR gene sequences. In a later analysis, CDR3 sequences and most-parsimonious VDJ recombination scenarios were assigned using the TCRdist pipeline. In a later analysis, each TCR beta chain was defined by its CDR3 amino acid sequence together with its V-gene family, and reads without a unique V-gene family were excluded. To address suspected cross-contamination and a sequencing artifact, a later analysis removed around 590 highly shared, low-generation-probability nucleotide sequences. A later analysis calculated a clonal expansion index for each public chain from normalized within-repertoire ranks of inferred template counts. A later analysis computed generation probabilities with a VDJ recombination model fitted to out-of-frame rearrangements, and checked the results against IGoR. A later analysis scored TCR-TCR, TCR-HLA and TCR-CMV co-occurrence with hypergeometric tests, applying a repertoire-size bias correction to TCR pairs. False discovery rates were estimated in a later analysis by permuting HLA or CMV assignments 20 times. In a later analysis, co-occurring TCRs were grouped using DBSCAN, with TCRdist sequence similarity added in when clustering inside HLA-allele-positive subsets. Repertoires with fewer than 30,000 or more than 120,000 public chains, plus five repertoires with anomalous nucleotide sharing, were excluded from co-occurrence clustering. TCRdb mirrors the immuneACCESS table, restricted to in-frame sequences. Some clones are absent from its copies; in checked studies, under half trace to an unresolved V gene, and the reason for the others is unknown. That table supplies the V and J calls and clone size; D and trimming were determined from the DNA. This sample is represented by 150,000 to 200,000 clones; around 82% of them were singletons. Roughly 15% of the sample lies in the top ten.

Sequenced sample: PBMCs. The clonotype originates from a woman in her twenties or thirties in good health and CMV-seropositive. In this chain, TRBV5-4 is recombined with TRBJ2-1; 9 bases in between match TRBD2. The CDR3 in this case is CASSRQTSGSYNEQFF. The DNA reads TGTGCCAGCAGCAGACAGACTAGCGGCTCTTACAATGAGCAGTTCTTC.